Sequencing of this T cell receptor (beta chain) was carried out in a study of T cells of healthy individuals. Trimming left V 1 base short and J 6 bases short, with 9 bases between. Germline assignment: CDR1 SSHAT and CDR2 FNYEAQ (reference sequence). The CDR3 is 14 amino acids. The sample holds a few counts of this clonotype. TCRdb redid the calling of the 5' RACE reads with MiXCR, one entry per CDR3 protein. The top ten clones hold around 6.4% of a sample with around 100,000 distinct CDR3 sequences, approximately 18% of them seen once. The chain uses TRBV7-7 and TRBJ2-2, with unresolved D. The TCR comes from a human donor in good health. CDR3 sequence reads: CASSLGGRAGELFF. The CDR3 nucleotides read TGTGCCAGCAGCTTAGGGGGTAGAGCCGGGGAGCTGTTTTTT.